One and the same sample provided the 16 T cell receptor beta chains below, sequenced in a study of T cell clones after liver transplantation. The repertoire was sequenced with immunoSEQ multiplex PCR; TCRdb's copy has only in-frame clones and lacks some. The sample has 20,000 or so clones; over 85% are singletons. The sequencing used CD8+ T cells from blood, collected approximately 25 months after liver transplant. These receptors all stem from a human patient who received a liver transplant. Certain T cells may be donor cells from the graft.

The chain combines TRBV6-1 with TRBJ2-7; D might be TRBD1 (6 bases). Trimming cost V 9 bases and J 0 bases, with 9 bases left between them. Germline CDR1 is MNHNS and CDR2 is SASEGT. This CDR3 is built from 12 residues. CDR3 sequence (DNA): TGTGCCAGTTCGGACAGCTCCTACGAGCAGTACTTC. Its protein is CASSDSSYEQYF.

The DNA of the CDR3 is TGCGCCAGCAGTCCCGGGGGGCGATACGAGCAGTACTTC. Translating gives CASSPGGRYEQYF. The V and J genes are TRBV4-1 and TRBJ2-7, with D maybe TRBD2 (7 bases). Trimming took off 6 bases at V and 4 bases at J, with 13 bases between the two ends. CDR3 length: 13 residues. The germline V gene encodes CDR1 MGHRA and CDR2 YSYEKL.

This rearrangement joins TRBV4-1 to TRBJ2-7; the D is unclear. The V end lost 0 bases, the J end lost 3 bases, and 6 bases lay between the germline ends. This CDR3 contains 13 residues. Germline V CDR1 and CDR2: MGHRA, YSYEKL. DNA of the CDR3: TGCGCCAGCAGCCAAGATAATGGCTACGAGCAGTACTTC. Translation gives CASSQDNGYEQYF.

The count of this clone is one. The chain combines TRBV28 with TRBJ1-1; D unresolved. The CDR3 has 15 amino acids. V was clipped by 2 bases and J by 1 base, with 11 bases between them. Germline V gene sequence: CDR1 MDHEN, CDR2 SYDVKM. CDR3 sequence: CASSLLGYTNTEAFF. DNA of the CDR3: TGTGCCAGCAGTTTACTGGGGTATACGAACACTGAAGCTTTCTTT.

The chain combines TRBV19 with TRBJ2-5, with D perhaps matching TRBD1 (5 bases). Germline V gene sequence: CDR1 LNHDA, CDR2 SQIVND (reference sequence). V lost 5 bases and J 3 bases, leaving 10 bases between the germline ends. The CDR3 has 13 residues. The DNA of the CDR3 is TGTGCCAGTAGTCTCGTCAGGGAAGAGACCCAGTACTTC. Its protein product is CASSLVREETQYF.

This clone has just one count. The chain uses TRBV27 and TRBJ2-5; perhaps TRBD2 as D (6 bases). The CDR3 spans 15 residues. V was shortened by 3 bases and J by 1 base, with 12 bases between the two germline ends. Germline V gives CDR1 MNHEY, CDR2 SMNVEV (reference sequence). The CDR3 protein is CASSFLGSPQETQYF. CDR3 DNA: TGTGCCAGCAGTTTCCTCGGGAGTCCCCAAGAGACCCAGTACTTC.

The rearrangement links TRBV9 to TRBJ2-3; maybe TRBD1 (6 bases). The CDR3 is 17 residues long. V was cut by 0 bases and J by 1 base, with 15 bases left in between. Germline V gene data show CDR1 as SGDLS and CDR2 as YYNGEE. The CDR3 protein is CASSVALGRGGTDTQYF. The CDR3, as DNA: TGTGCCAGCAGCGTAGCCCTTGGCAGGGGAGGCACAGATACGCAGTATTTT.

J is TRBJ2-6 and V is TRBV5-8, with D possibly being TRBD2 (5 bases). With 4 bases removed from V and 3 bases from J, the gap between germline ends came to 23 bases. The CDR3 is 19 amino acids. The germline CDR1 and CDR2 sequences are SGHTS and YDEGEE. CDR3 in DNA: TGTGCCAGCAGCGTGGGTCCTGGGGAGAATCGTCATGGGGCCAACGTCCTGACTTTC. Its protein is CASSVGPGENRHGANVLTF.

The rearrangement links TRBV13 to TRBJ2-1; 8 bases line up with TRBD1. The V gene end was trimmed by 3 bases and the J gene end by 12 bases; junction bases not matched to a gene: 4. The CDR3 covers 12 residues. The V gene's germline CDR1 is PRHDT and CDR2 FYEKMQ (reference sequence). CDR3 protein: CASSFGQGGQFF. CDR3 DNA sequence: TGTGCCAGCAGCTTTGGACAGGGAGGGCAGTTCTTC.

The V and J genes are TRBV12-5 and TRBJ2-7, with 7 bases that match TRBD1. V shed 0 bases, J shed 2 bases, and the junction held 7 bases outside the gene matches. In germline, CDR1 is LGHNT, CDR2 FRNRAP. This CDR3 is 16 amino acids long. The CDR3 reads CASGLVQGIFPYEQYF. CDR3 coding DNA: TGTGCTAGTGGTTTGGTACAGGGGATATTCCCCTACGAGCAGTACTTC. Full variable domain (rest looked up from reference TRBV12-5 and TRBJ2-7): DARVTQTPRHKVTEMGQEVTMRCQPILGHNTVFWYRQTMMQGLELLAYFRNRAPLDDSGMPKDRFSAEMPDATLATLKIQPSEPRDSAVYFCASGLVQGIFPYEQYFGPGTRLTVT.

J is TRBJ2-1 and V is TRBV28; 12 bases line up with TRBD2. This CDR3 region has 15 residues. With V trimmed by 6 bases and J by 7 bases, 7 bases remained unmatched. Germline lookup yields CDR1 MDHEN and CDR2 SYDVKM. CDR3 sequence (DNA): TGTGCCAGCAGGTCCGGGACTAGCGGGTCTAATGAGCAGTTCTTC. Its translation is CASRSGTSGSNEQFF. The full variable domain, completed using reference TRBV28 and TRBJ2-1, is DVKVTQSSRYLVKRTGEKVFLECVQDMDHENMFWYRQDPGLGLRLIYFSYDVKMKEKGDIPEGYSVSREKKERFSLILESASTNQTSMYLCASRSGTSGSNEQFFGPGTRLTVL.

The chain joins TRBV27 to TRBJ2-7, with 7 nucleotides matching TRBD1. Germline values: CDR1 MNHEY, CDR2 SMNVEV (reference sequence). V was pared by 0 bases and J by 6 bases, with 5 bases of the junction left unmatched. The CDR3 runs 14 residues. The CDR3 loop reads CASSLSPGGSEQYF. The CDR3 DNA is TGTGCCAGCAGTTTATCCCCAGGGGGTTCCGAGCAGTACTTC.

The chain has TRBV2 and TRBJ1-2; no clear D gene. CDR1 SNHLY and CDR2 FYNNEI come from the germline V gene. V lost 1 base, J lost 0 bases, and 9 bases lay in between. The CDR3 has 15 amino acids. CDR3 DNA sequence: TGTGCCAGCAGTGAAGGGGCGGCTGCTAACTATGGCTACACCTTC. This encodes CASSEGAAANYGYTF.

This clone was seen a handful of times. The chain joins TRBV10-2 to TRBJ2-7, with TRBD1 matching over 8 bases. The CDR3 runs 14 residues. CDR1 is WSHSY and CDR2 is SAAADI in the germline V gene. Trimming at V came to 6 bases and at J to 2 bases, leaving 6 bases not matched to a gene. CDR3 amino acids: CASRRTGPPYEQYF. CDR3 DNA: TGCGCCAGCAGGCGGACAGGGCCCCCCTACGAGCAGTACTTC.

The chain links TRBV28 to TRBJ2-1, with D uncertain. The V end was cut by 7 bases, the J end by 3 bases, with 10 bases between. In germline, CDR1 is MDHEN, CDR2 SYDVKM. This CDR3 is 13 amino acids long. This chain's CDR3 is CASTRENYNEQFF. Written as DNA, the CDR3 is TGTGCCAGCACCCGAGAAAACTACAATGAGCAGTTCTTC.

This chain links TRBV11-2 with TRBJ1-1; D call uncertain. V gave up 5 bases and J gave up 1 base, with 8 bases separating them. The germline V gene encodes CDR1 SGHAT and CDR2 FQNNGV. The CDR3 contains 13 residues. CDR3 loop: CASSSGGNTEAFF. The CDR3, as DNA: TGTGCCAGCAGCAGCGGAGGGAACACTGAAGCTTTCTTT.